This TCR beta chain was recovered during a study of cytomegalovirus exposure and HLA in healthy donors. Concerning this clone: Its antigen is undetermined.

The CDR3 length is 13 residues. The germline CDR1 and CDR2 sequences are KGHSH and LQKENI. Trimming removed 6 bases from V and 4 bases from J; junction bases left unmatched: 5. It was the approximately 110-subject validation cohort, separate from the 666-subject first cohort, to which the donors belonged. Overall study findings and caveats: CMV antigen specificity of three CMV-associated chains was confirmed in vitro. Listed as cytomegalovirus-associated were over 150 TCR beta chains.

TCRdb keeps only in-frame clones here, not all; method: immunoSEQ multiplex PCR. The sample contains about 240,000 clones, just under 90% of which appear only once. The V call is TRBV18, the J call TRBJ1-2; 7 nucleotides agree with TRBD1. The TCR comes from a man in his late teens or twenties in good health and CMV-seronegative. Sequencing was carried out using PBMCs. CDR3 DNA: TGTGCCAGCTCGGACCGGGACAGCTATGGCTACACCTTC. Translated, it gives CASSDRDSYGYTF.